This T cell receptor (beta chain) was identified in a study of control samples from healthy donors and cancer patients (TCRdb year 2020). For CDR1 and CDR2, the germline V gene lists SGHRS and YFSETQ. The V end gives up 0 bases and the J end 6 bases, leaving 7 bases in the junction not matched to a gene. The CDR3 holds 15 amino acids from the cysteine to the phenylalanine. Only the CDR3 part of the read is kept: 45 bases, read in frame from the first base. A note on this clone: Its target antigen remains unknown. There are no base qualities to consult, and no much larger clone falls within one base.

The library was prepared using the immunoSEQ multiplex PCR assay. TCRdb's version of the immuneACCESS table is confined to in-frame rearrangements and falls short of the full clone set. An unresolved V gene accounts for under half of the shortfall where checked; the remainder is of unknown origin. The sample table lists 130,000 to 150,000 clones, approximately 94% of them with a count of one. Jointly, the top ten make up roughly 5.7% of the sample. This TCR was recovered from a man younger than 35 in good health. The V and J segments used are TRBV5-1 and TRBJ2-3, with 7 junctional bases fitting TRBD2. The sequenced material came from blood. The nucleotide sequence is given as TGCGCCAGCAGCTTGGATGCCCCCGGGAGGGATACGCAGTATTTT. It specifies CASSLDAPGRDTQYF.